This T cell receptor (beta chain) is drawn from a study of shared clonotypes between healthy human individuals. Overall study findings and caveats: Four donors shared around 5% of their naive CD4 clonotypes.

The length of the CDR3 is 16 residues. J lost 2 bases, V lost 7 bases, and 7 bases had no gene match. From germline, CDR1 is MNHNY and CDR2 SVGAGI (reference sequence). In the case of this clone: Antigen unknown.

An approximately 210 ng quantity of DNA, tens of thousands of T cell genomes, went into the sorted-subset replicate PCRs. Source study methods: Without quality scores, immunoSEQ junctional reads could not be filtered like full-length reads. Assay used: immunoSEQ multiplex PCR; TCRdb lists only in-frame clones, some missing. V and J calls and clone size are as listed in that table; D and trimming were resolved from the DNA. The table lists some 2 million clones, about 95% of them singletons, with 0.13% in the top ten. This TCR was recovered from a man younger than 35 in good health. The V gene is TRBV6-6, the J gene TRBJ2-7; 14 bases agree with TRBD2. The sample was naive CD4+ T cells sorted from blood. The sample's subset: CD45RA+ positively selected. As DNA, the CDR3 is TGTGCCAGCAACGGACTAGCGGGAGGTATGACCTACGAGCAGTACTTC. Residues: CASNGLAGGMTYEQYF.